This is a list of T cell receptor beta chains from one sample in a study of T-cell memory formation after mild COVID-19. TCRdb processed the 5' RACE reads anew with MiXCR; each CDR3 protein has one entry. The table lists about 500,000 distinct CDR3 sequences, 20% of them singletons. Sequenced input: PBMCs or a T cell subset sorted from them (not recorded which). The receptors originated from an adult woman who had mild COVID-19 (a few samples of this study predate the infection). Cell type and time point are not known. Both conserved end residues are part of each CDR3. D genes are given only for firm matches. Clone size is stated in some rows and not others, as once, few, many or a class when expanded.

abundance	d_gene	j_gene	v_gene	CDR3nt	CDR3aa
few	.	TRBJ2-5	TRBV7-2	TGTGCCAGCAGCTGGACGTGGTGGGAGGTCAAGACCCAGTACTTC	CASSWTWWEVKTQYF
few	.	TRBJ2-4	TRBV11-2	TGTGCCAGCAGCCCCCAGGGGTCCATTCAGTACTTC	CASSPQGSIQYF
few	.	TRBJ1-1	TRBV4-2	TGTGCCAGCAGCCGGGGGGAGATAAACAGGGCCACTGAAGCTTTCTTT	CASSRGEINRATEAFF
few	.	TRBJ2-1	TRBV9	TGTGCCAGCAGCGTTAGCGGTAGTCTAAGCTCCTACAATGAGCAGTTCTTC	CASSVSGSLSSYNEQFF
few	TRBD2	TRBJ2-5	TRBV12-3/TRBV12-4	TGTGCCAGCGGAAAACTAGCGGGAGAGACCCAGTACTTC	CASGKLAGETQYF
.	TRBD2	TRBJ2-1	TRBV4-2	TGTGCCAGCAGCCATAAAATAGCGGGGGGGTTGCCTGAGCAGTTCTTC	CASSHKIAGGLPEQFF
.	TRBD1	TRBJ1-1	TRBV27	TGTGCCAGCAGTGACCACAGGGGGCGAGGCACTGAAGCTTTCTTT	CASSDHRGRGTEAFF
many	TRBD2	TRBJ2-7	TRBV12-3/TRBV12-4	TGTGCCAGCAGTTTGAGCGGGGGGACCCCATTTTACGAGCAGTACTTC	CASSLSGGTPFYEQYF
few	.	TRBJ2-3	TRBV7-2	TGTGCCAGCAGCCCACAGATAGATACGCAGTATTTT	CASSPQIDTQYF
few	.	TRBJ2-1	TRBV27	TGTGCCAGCAGATATCAGTCCTACAATGAGCAGTTCTTC	CASRYQSYNEQFF
few	TRBD2	TRBJ2-2	TRBV7-6	TGTGCCAGCAGCCGGATTAGACTAGCGGGGGATTTTTCCGGGGAGCTGTTTTTT	CASSRIRLAGDFSGELFF
.	TRBD2	TRBJ2-7	TRBV20-1	TGCAGTGCTAGGTCGAGCGGGGACTCCTACGAGCAGTACTTC	CSARSSGDSYEQYF
.	.	TRBJ2-3	TRBV5-1	TGCGCCAGCAGCTACAGCGGTTCAGATACGCAGTATTTT	CASSYSGSDTQYF
few	.	TRBJ2-1	TRBV27	TGTGCCAGCAGAGTCGGGAGCTCTTCCACCTACAATGAGCAGTTCTTC	CASRVGSSSTYNEQFF
.	TRBD2	TRBJ2-3	TRBV5-1	TGCGCCAGCAGCATGGGACTAGCGGGAGCCACAGATACGCAGTATTTT	CASSMGLAGATDTQYF